This T cell receptor (beta chain) appears in the sequencing data of a study of cytomegalovirus exposure and HLA in healthy donors. PCR amplification relied on 60 Vbeta primers (plus 13 Jbeta primers). Clones were read by immunoSEQ multiplex PCR, and TCRdb kept only the in-frame ones, dropping some. This sample has about 190,000 clones, with over 70% found just once. Trimming removed 2 bases from V and 1 base from J, with 31 bases in between. CDR1 and CDR2 from the germline V gene are KGHSH and LQKENI. The length of the CDR3 is 22 residues. This clone was detected only a few times. Sequenced sample: PBMCs. V is TRBV18 and J is TRBJ2-3; D might be TRBD1 (6 bases). This clonotype was obtained from a man aged 45-60 years in good health and CMV-seronegative. CDR3 in amino acids: CASSPMARVPWRRGSGTDTQYF. Written as DNA, the CDR3 is TGTGCCAGCTCACCAATGGCGAGGGTTCCTTGGCGAAGGGGGAGTGGCACAGATACGCAGTATTTT.